One sample yielded the 18 T cell receptor beta chains listed below, sequenced in a study of neoadjuvant anti-PD-1 for oral cavity cancer. TCRdb's table, derived via immunoSEQ multiplex PCR, lists solely in-frame clones and lacks some. This sample has 6,000 to 10,000 clones; 55% to 65% occur once, and the top ten carry roughly 3%. Time point reported: after neoadjuvant nivolumab, at surgical resection. The material was PBMCs, obtained after nivolumab (anti-PD-1) treatment. Receptors were obtained from a person between 35 and 79 years old with oral cavity squamous cell carcinoma.

The chain carries TRBV5-6 and TRBJ2-3, with 9 bases matching TRBD2. V was clipped by 3 bases and J by 2 bases; unmatched bases: 4. The CDR3 spans 15 residues. Germline V CDR1 and CDR2: SGHDT, YYEEEE. Here the CDR3 reads CASSSAGGFTDTQYF. The CDR3 region has the DNA TGTGCCAGCAGCTCGGCGGGGGGGTTCACAGATACGCAGTATTTT.

The genes are TRBV9 and TRBJ2-5; D is possibly TRBD2 (6 bases). The CDR3 extends over 17 amino acids. Germline values: CDR1 SGDLS, CDR2 YYNGEE. V shed 0 bases and J shed 10 bases, with 25 bases lying between them. The DNA of the CDR3 is TGTGCCAGCAGCGTAGCTACGGGAGCTAACCCGGGGCCGATCCAGTACTTC. Its protein is CASSVATGANPGPIQYF. The full variable domain, in which reference TRBV9 and TRBJ2-5 provide the parts outside the CDR3, is DSGVTQTPKHLITATGQRVTLRCSPRSGDLSVYWYQQSLDQGLQFLIQYYNGEERAKGNILERFSAQQFPDLHSELNLSSLELGDSALYFCASSVATGANPGPIQYFGPGTRLLVL.

This chain links TRBV7-6 with TRBJ1-2, with 7 bases that match TRBD1. V lost 6 bases, J lost 0 bases, and 4 bases stayed unmatched. The CDR3 consists of 14 residues. CDR1 SGHVS and CDR2 FNYEAQ come from the germline V gene. The CDR3 nucleotides are TGTGCCAGCAGGAAGGGGACAGCTAACTATGGCTACACCTTC. Translating it yields CASRKGTANYGYTF. The full variable domain, with the rest looked up from reference TRBV7-6 and TRBJ1-2, is GAGVSQSPRYKVTKRGQDVALRCDPISGHVSLYWYRQALGQGPEFLTYFNYEAQQDKSGLPNDRFSAERPEGSISTLTIQRTEQRDSAMYRCASRKGTANYGYTFGSGTRLTVV.

This clone has more than one count but fewer than ten. The chain combines TRBV5-1 with TRBJ2-7; 7 bases agree with TRBD1. V was clipped by 4 bases and J by 4 bases; unmatched bases: 5. Per the germline V gene, CDR1 is SGHRS and CDR2 is YFSETQ. This CDR3 is built from 13 residues. Here the CDR3 DNA reads TGCGCCAGCAGCCAGGACAGGCCGTACGAGCAGTACTTC. Encoded protein: CASSQDRPYEQYF.

The rearrangement uses TRBV4-2 and TRBJ1-1; TRBD1 might be the D (5 bases). V lost 6 bases, J lost 7 bases, and 18 bases lay in between. Germline assignment: CDR1 LGHNA and CDR2 YNFKEQ. The CDR3 loop spans 14 amino acids. CDR3 region: CASSGAGDLGEAFF. The CDR3 nucleotides are TGTGCCAGCAGTGGGGCCGGGGATTTGGGTGAAGCTTTCTTT.

The V gene is TRBV5-4, the J gene TRBJ1-4; 8 nucleotides agree with TRBD1. This CDR3 has 15 residues. V shed 4 bases and J 7 bases; nucleotides not matched to a gene: 9. Germline-derived CDR1 and CDR2 are SGHNT and YYREEE (reference sequence). CDR3 in DNA: TGTGCCAGCAGCCTCGGACAGGGCCTAGGTGAAAAACTGTTTTTT. It specifies CASSLGQGLGEKLFF.

This chain uses TRBV9 with TRBJ1-2; the match to TRBD1 covers 7 bases. The CDR3 consists of 15 residues. V lost 0 bases, J lost 7 bases, and 9 bases stayed unmatched. CDR1 SGDLS and CDR2 YYNGEE come from the germline V gene. The CDR3: CASSVAGTGVTGYTF. The CDR3 DNA is TGTGCCAGCAGCGTAGCGGGTACAGGGGTTACTGGCTACACCTTC.

The chain employs TRBV7-2 and TRBJ2-2; TRBD2 might be the D (6 bases). The CDR3 spans 16 residues. Germline-derived CDR1 and CDR2 are SGHTA and FQGNSA. Trimming took off 2 bases at V and 2 bases at J, with 12 bases between the two ends. The CDR3 DNA reads as TGTGCCAGCAGCTTAATGGGGGGACTCAACACCGGGGAGCTGTTTTTT. Translating gives CASSLMGGLNTGELFF.

This clone was counted between two and nine times. The J gene is TRBJ2-2, the V gene TRBV11-2; D ambiguous. CDR1 and CDR2 (germline): SGHAT, FQNNGV. V shed 2 bases and J shed 1 base, with 8 bases lying between them. This CDR3 is 15 amino acids long. The CDR3 here is CASSLTSRNTGELFF. CDR3 DNA: TGTGCCAGCAGCTTAACAAGCAGGAACACCGGGGAGCTGTTTTTT.

This clone has just a few counts. The chain joins TRBV11-3 to TRBJ2-2; no clear D gene. This CDR3 has 12 amino acids. V lost 0 bases and J 12 bases, leaving 8 bases between the germline ends. The germline V gene has CDR1 SGHNT and CDR2 YENEEA. CDR3 DNA: TGTGCCAGCAGCTTAGAAGAGAGGAAGCTGTTTTTT. This gives the protein CASSLEERKLFF. The variable domain in full, with the rest retrieved from reference TRBV11-3 and TRBJ2-2, is EAGVVQSPRYKIIEKKQPVAFWCNPISGHNTLYWYLQNLGQGPELLIRYENEEAVDDSQLPKDRFSAERLKGVDSTLKIQPAELGDSAVYLCASSLEERKLFFGEGSRLTVL.

The rearrangement uses TRBV7-9 and TRBJ2-5, with 7 nucleotides matching TRBD2. Germline V gene data show CDR1 as SEHNR and CDR2 as FQNEAQ (reference sequence). The trim removed 5 bases at V and 4 bases at J, leaving 13 bases unmatched. There are 16 residues in the CDR3. The CDR3 here is CASSRETSSRRETQYF. CDR3 sequence (DNA): TGTGCCAGCAGCCGCGAGACTAGCAGCCGAAGAGAGACCCAGTACTTC.

The gene calls are TRBV4-3 and TRBJ2-3, with TRBD2 matching over 8 bases. CDR1 is LGHNA and CDR2 is YSLEER in the germline V gene. This CDR3 comprises 17 residues. The V and J ends lost 0 bases and 6 bases, in that order; junction bases with no gene match: 11. The CDR3 region has the DNA TGCGCCAGCAGCCAAGATCGGCCGGGGGGGCCAGGGGATACGCAGTATTTT. Its protein is CASSQDRPGGPGDTQYF.

The chain uses TRBV2 and TRBJ1-5; the match to TRBD1 covers 8 bases. V gave up 2 bases and J gave up 6 bases; unmatched junction bases: 3. The germline CDR1 and CDR2 sequences are SNHLY and FYNNEI. This CDR3 region has 14 residues. The DNA for the CDR3 is TGTGCCAGCAGTGAACGACAGGGGACTCAGCCCCAGCATTTT. Its translation is CASSERQGTQPQHF.

This clone was detected only a few times. J is TRBJ2-7 and V is TRBV10-3; the D gene is possibly TRBD2 (6 bases). V lost 3 bases, J lost 5 bases, and 8 bases lay in between. CDR1 and CDR2 from the germline V gene are ENHRY and SYGVKD. CDR3 length equals 12 residues. The CDR3 DNA reads as TGTGCCATCAGTGAAGGAGGGGACGAGCAGTACTTC. This translates into CAISEGGDEQYF.

This clone was detected only a few times. This chain connects TRBV19 to TRBJ1-6, with D perhaps matching TRBD1 (5 bases). V was clipped by 4 bases and J by 7 bases, with 14 bases between them. The CDR3 is 15 amino acids. Germline assignment: CDR1 LNHDA and CDR2 SQIVND (reference sequence). CDR3 sequence reads: CASSTGTAPNSPLHF. The CDR3 DNA sequence: TGTGCCAGTAGTACCGGGACGGCTCCCAATTCACCCCTCCACTTT.

This chain connects TRBV19 to TRBJ1-6; the D is unclear. The germline CDR1 and CDR2 sequences are LNHDA and SQIVND (reference sequence). Trimming cost V 10 bases and J 0 bases, with 16 bases left between them. The CDR3 loop spans 16 amino acids. In DNA, the CDR3 is TGTGCCACCCTGGACCCGAGGAGCTCCTATAATTCACCCCTCCACTTT. It yields the protein CATLDPRSSYNSPLHF.

The chain is built from TRBV12-5 and TRBJ2-1, with 10 bases fitting TRBD1. This CDR3 contains 16 residues. Germline-derived CDR1 and CDR2 are LGHNT and FRNRAP. Losses at the gene ends were 4 bases for V and 7 bases for J; bases not matched to a gene: 10. In DNA form, the CDR3 reads TGTGCTAGTGGTTCAAGAACGGGACAGGGGCATAATGAGCAGTTCTTC. Its protein is CASGSRTGQGHNEQFF.

This chain connects TRBV4-3 to TRBJ1-5; 7 bases line up with TRBD1. J was trimmed by 3 bases and V by 0 bases; bases with no gene match: 5. From germline, CDR1 is LGHNA and CDR2 YSLEER. The CDR3 spans 16 residues. CDR3 nucleotides: TGCGCCAGCAGCCAAGATAGGGGGACAGACAATCAGCCCCAGCATTTT. Amino acid sequence: CASSQDRGTDNQPQHF.